The rows below give T cell receptor beta chains drawn from one sample of a study of blood T cell repertoires in COVID-19. The method was immunoSEQ multiplex PCR; TCRdb's version includes in-frame clones alone and lacks a portion of them. The sample holds over 150,000 clones; about 90% are singletons and the top ten take 20%. The source material was peripheral blood. These receptors came from a man between 65 and 85 years old with active or convalescent COVID-19. Both conserved end residues are part of each CDR3. Fields, in order: CDR3 DNA, CDR3 protein, clone size, V gene, J gene, D gene. D genes are given only for firm matches. Not all rows give a size; the values are once, few, many and, for expanded clones, a class.

CDR3nt: TGTGCCAGCAGTGGATGGACAGGGAATCAGCCCCAGCATTTT
CDR3aa: CASSGWTGNQPQHF
abundance: NA
v_gene: TRBV6-2/TRBV6-3
j_gene: TRBJ1-5
d_gene: TRBD1

CDR3nt: TGTGCCAGCAGCAAGGGGACAGGCTATCATGAGAAGCAGTTCTTC
CDR3aa: CASSKGTGYHEKQFF
abundance: NA
v_gene: TRBV3-1/TRBV3-2
j_gene: TRBJ2-1
d_gene: TRBD1

CDR3nt: TGTGCCAGCAGCACCAACGCCCCCGGTAGTCTGAATTCACCCCTCCACTTT
CDR3aa: CASSTNAPGSLNSPLHF
abundance: NA
v_gene: TRBV7-8
j_gene: TRBJ1-6
d_gene: NA

CDR3nt: TGTGCCAGCAGCCTTTTCCGGACTAGCGGGAACACCGGGGAGCTGTTTTTT
CDR3aa: CASSLFRTSGNTGELFF
abundance: NA
v_gene: TRBV11-2
j_gene: TRBJ2-2
d_gene: TRBD2

CDR3nt: TGTGCCAGCAGCCAAGATGGGGCAAACGGCAATCAGCCCCAGCATTTT
CDR3aa: CASSQDGANGNQPQHF
abundance: NA
v_gene: TRBV3-1/TRBV3-2
j_gene: TRBJ1-5
d_gene: NA

CDR3nt: TGTGCCAGCAGCCGCCTCGGACTAGCGGGGAGGAATGAGCAGTTCTTC
CDR3aa: CASSRLGLAGRNEQFF
abundance: few
v_gene: TRBV7-2
j_gene: TRBJ2-1
d_gene: TRBD2

CDR3nt: TGTGCCAGCAGCTTAATTGGGGGGTCTAATGAAAAACTGTTTTTT
CDR3aa: CASSLIGGSNEKLFF
abundance: NA
v_gene: TRBV7-6
j_gene: TRBJ1-4
d_gene: NA

CDR3nt: TGCAGTGCTAGTCGTCACTTTGATGAAAAACTGTTTTTT
CDR3aa: CSASRHFDEKLFF
abundance: once
v_gene: TRBV20-1
j_gene: TRBJ1-4
d_gene: NA

CDR3nt: TGTGCCAGCAGTTTATTGACAGTTAGCAATCAGCCCCAGCATTTT
CDR3aa: CASSLLTVSNQPQHF
abundance: few
v_gene: TRBV28
j_gene: TRBJ1-5
d_gene: NA

CDR3nt: TGTGCCAGCAGTGAGGGACAGGGGGAGGTATACGAGCAGTACTTC
CDR3aa: CASSEGQGEVYEQYF
abundance: NA
v_gene: TRBV25-1
j_gene: TRBJ2-7
d_gene: TRBD1

CDR3nt: TGTGCCAGCAGGGGGGGACTCACAGGAGGTCAGCCCCAGCATTTT
CDR3aa: CASRGGLTGGQPQHF
abundance: NA
v_gene: TRBV2
j_gene: TRBJ1-5
d_gene: NA

CDR3nt: TGTGCCAGCAGCTGGGGAGGGGGCACTGAAGCTTTCTTT
CDR3aa: CASSWGGGTEAFF
abundance: NA
v_gene: TRBV7-3
j_gene: TRBJ1-1
d_gene: NA

CDR3nt: TGTGCCATCAGTGAGTTGGACGGGACTGGAAACACCATATATTTT
CDR3aa: CAISELDGTGNTIYF
abundance: once
v_gene: TRBV10-3
j_gene: TRBJ1-3
d_gene: NA

CDR3nt: TGTGCCAGTAGCCCGGACAGGGTCACAACTAATGAAAAACTGTTTTTT
CDR3aa: CASSPDRVTTNEKLFF
abundance: NA
v_gene: TRBV19
j_gene: TRBJ1-4
d_gene: TRBD1

CDR3nt: TGCGCCAGCAGCCAGGCAGACAGTTCGAATGAAAAACTGTTTTTT
CDR3aa: CASSQADSSNEKLFF
abundance: NA
v_gene: TRBV4-3
j_gene: TRBJ1-4
d_gene: NA

CDR3nt: TGTGCCAGCTCACCTCCAGGGATGGTTAGCAATCAGCCCCAGCATTTT
CDR3aa: CASSPPGMVSNQPQHF
abundance: NA
v_gene: TRBV18
j_gene: TRBJ1-5
d_gene: NA

CDR3nt: TGTGCCAGCAGTTCGGGATTCGAAAACACCATATATTTT
CDR3aa: CASSSGFENTIYF
abundance: NA
v_gene: TRBV6-5
j_gene: TRBJ1-3
d_gene: NA

CDR3nt: TGTGCCAGCAGCTTGGGAACAGGGAGCACCGGGGAGCTGTTTTTT
CDR3aa: CASSLGTGSTGELFF
abundance: NA
v_gene: TRBV5-4
j_gene: TRBJ2-2
d_gene: NA

CDR3nt: TGTGCCAGCAGTTGGACAGGGAGCGATGGCTACACCTTC
CDR3aa: CASSWTGSDGYTF
abundance: many
v_gene: TRBV6-6
j_gene: TRBJ1-2
d_gene: TRBD1

CDR3nt: TGTGCCAGCCGGAGAGGAGGTGAAGCTTTCTTT
CDR3aa: CASRRGGEAFF
abundance: NA
v_gene: TRBV12-3/TRBV12-4
j_gene: TRBJ1-1
d_gene: NA

CDR3nt: TGTGCCAGCAGTTCGGGGGGGCGGGCCAAAAACATTCAGTACTTC
CDR3aa: CASSSGGRAKNIQYF
abundance: once
v_gene: TRBV6-5
j_gene: TRBJ2-4
d_gene: TRBD2

CDR3nt: TGTGCCAGCAGCTTAGGGGCAGGTACTGAAGCTTTCTTT
CDR3aa: CASSLGAGTEAFF
abundance: NA
v_gene: TRBV11-2
j_gene: TRBJ1-1
d_gene: NA

CDR3nt: TGTGCCAGCAGCTTAGGAGGGAGGTATGGCTACACCTTC
CDR3aa: CASSLGGRYGYTF
abundance: NA
v_gene: TRBV11-2
j_gene: TRBJ1-2
d_gene: NA

CDR3nt: TGTGCCAGCAGTTTCTCAACAACGGGGGGTAACTATGGCTACACCTTC
CDR3aa: CASSFSTTGGNYGYTF
abundance: NA
v_gene: TRBV6-5
j_gene: TRBJ1-2
d_gene: NA

CDR3nt: TGTGCCAGCAGCCCCCGGTACAGGGCTGGTGGGGAGACCCAGTACTTC
CDR3aa: CASSPRYRAGGETQYF
abundance: NA
v_gene: TRBV11-2
j_gene: TRBJ2-5
d_gene: NA

CDR3nt: TGTGCCAGCAGCGGCCGAGGTTCCTACGAGCAGTACTTC
CDR3aa: CASSGRGSYEQYF
abundance: NA
v_gene: TRBV9
j_gene: TRBJ2-7
d_gene: NA

CDR3nt: TGTGCCAGCTCAGGGCCAGGGGGCGGCCTAAGGAACACTGAAGCTTTCTTT
CDR3aa: CASSGPGGGLRNTEAFF
abundance: once
v_gene: TRBV2
j_gene: TRBJ1-1
d_gene: TRBD1

CDR3nt: TGTGCCAGCAGTTACTCCGACGACAGGCGTAACTATGGCTACACCTTC
CDR3aa: CASSYSDDRRNYGYTF
abundance: NA
v_gene: TRBV6-6
j_gene: TRBJ1-2
d_gene: NA

CDR3nt: TGTGCCACCAGTGAACCGGGACTTAGCACAGATACGCAGTATTTT
CDR3aa: CATSEPGLSTDTQYF
abundance: NA
v_gene: TRBV24-1
j_gene: TRBJ2-3
d_gene: NA

CDR3nt: TGTGCCAGCAGCTTCAGGGGGTCTAGCGGGGCTTCCTACAATGAGCAGTTCTTC
CDR3aa: CASSFRGSSGASYNEQFF
abundance: few
v_gene: TRBV7-8
j_gene: TRBJ2-1
d_gene: TRBD2

CDR3nt: TGTGCCAGCAGCCCCCTGGGAGGGCGTAGGCCTAATGAAAAACTGTTTTTT
CDR3aa: CASSPLGGRRPNEKLFF
abundance: NA
v_gene: TRBV9
j_gene: TRBJ1-4
d_gene: NA

CDR3nt: TGTGCCAGCAGTTGGACAGGAAACCAGCCCCAGCATTTT
CDR3aa: CASSWTGNQPQHF
abundance: NA
v_gene: TRBV2
j_gene: TRBJ1-5
d_gene: TRBD1

CDR3nt: TGTGCCACCAGTGCCGGGACAGCGTACCAGCAGTTCTTC
CDR3aa: CATSAGTAYQQFF
abundance: NA
v_gene: TRBV24-1
j_gene: TRBJ2-1
d_gene: TRBD1

CDR3nt: TGCGCCAGCAGCCAACTCTGGAGTGGCACAGATACGCAGTATTTT
CDR3aa: CASSQLWSGTDTQYF
abundance: once
v_gene: TRBV4-3
j_gene: TRBJ2-3
d_gene: NA

CDR3nt: TGCGCCAGCAGCCAAGTAGGGAGGACAGGGGGTCTTAGGGACTATGGCTACACCTTC
CDR3aa: CASSQVGRTGGLRDYGYTF
abundance: NA
v_gene: TRBV4-1
j_gene: TRBJ1-2
d_gene: TRBD1

CDR3nt: TGTGCCAGCAGCAAGACTAGCGGGAGGTCTCGGCAGTTCTTC
CDR3aa: CASSKTSGRSRQFF
abundance: NA
v_gene: TRBV6-5
j_gene: TRBJ2-1
d_gene: TRBD2

CDR3nt: TGTGCCACCAGCCGCCCAACCGGGACTCCTGCTGGAAACACCATATATTTT
CDR3aa: CATSRPTGTPAGNTIYF
abundance: NA
v_gene: TRBV15
j_gene: TRBJ1-3
d_gene: NA